This entry concerns a single TCR beta chain. Its antigen remains unknown. TCR beta cDNA was generated via 5'RACE template switching incorporating UMIs. TCRdb reprocessed the 5' RACE reads and keeps a single row for each CDR3 protein, giving no DNA. Its listing shows fewer than 550,000 distinct CDR3 sequences. The sample comes from a study of T cells expressing NK-cell markers. Study information: Obtained from sorted CD3+CD56+NKG2C+, CD3+CD56+NKG2C- and CD3+CD56-NKG2C+ T cells were the TCR beta repertoires. Findings and limits, study-wide: In roughly six donors, dominant CD3+CD56+NKG2C+ clonotypes ranked among the top 10 CD8+ clonotypes. It was still unclear whether expanded NKG2C+ T cell clones were HCMV specific.

Germline V gene lookup returns CDR1 GTSNPN and CDR2 SVGIG (reference sequence). CDR3 length equals 14 residues. This TCR derives from a woman in her forties or fifties in good health. Sequencing was done on a sample of blood T cells: a sorted CD56 or NKG2C T cell subset, CD4+ or CD8+ T cells, or bulk PBMC T cells (not recorded which). The chain combines TRBV30 with TRBJ2-2; TCRdb indicates TRBD2, and absent DNA this call remains unverified. CDR3 sequence: CAWSVGLAAGELFF.